The clone carrying this TCR beta chain is a singleton in its sample. Antigen specificity is unknown. The donors were members of the validation cohort, which comprised roughly 120 subjects and was separate from the first cohort of 730 or so subjects. The data stem from a study of cytomegalovirus exposure and HLA in healthy donors. Study in general: The 550 to 800 first-cohort repertoires and the 120 or so validation repertoires shared the same platform, a later analysis reported.

Whole-study findings and limits: The authors listed around 150 TCR beta chains as cytomegalovirus-associated. Some public TCRs appeared in many individuals, while most sequences were rare.

TCRdb's copy holds only in-frame clones and misses some; the assay was immunoSEQ multiplex PCR. The sample has roughly 150,000 clones, 88% seen once. This clonotype was obtained from a man between 18 and 29 years old in good health and CMV-seronegative. The sample consisted of PBMCs.

CDR3 in DNA: TGTGCCAGCTCATACCAGGGGAACTCGTACAATGAGCAGTTCTTC. It translates to CASSYQGNSYNEQFF. This chain connects TRBV5-4 to TRBJ2-1; the D gene is possibly TRBD1 (6 bases). With 7 bases removed from V and 4 bases from J, the gap between germline ends came to 18 bases. This CDR3 has 15 residues. Germline V gene sequence: CDR1 SGHNT, CDR2 YYREEE (reference sequence).